These 25 T cell receptor beta chains originate from one sample sequenced in a study of blood T cell repertoires in COVID-19. TCRdb keeps only in-frame clones here, not all; method: immunoSEQ multiplex PCR. The repertoire holds over 300,000 clones, with 85% to 90% as singletons. The specimen sequenced was PBMCs or T cells enriched from blood (not recorded which). Every receptor here comes from a young woman who had recovered from COVID-19.

The CDR3 reads CSARGGSSYNEQFF. The CDR3 region has the DNA TGCAGCGCCCGCGGGGGAAGCTCCTACAATGAGCAGTTCTTC. The chain recombines TRBV29-1 with TRBJ2-1, with 7 bases aligning to TRBD2. Germline V gene sequence: CDR1 SQVTM, CDR2 ANQGSEA. V trimming: 7 bases; J trimming: 0 bases; junction bases outside the gene matches: 6. The CDR3 is 14 amino acids.

CDR3 residues: CASSLGLRGTDTQYF. The CDR3 region has the DNA TGTGCCAGCAGCCTAGGACTCAGGGGCACAGATACGCAGTATTTT. The J gene is TRBJ2-3, the V gene TRBV7-8; perhaps D is TRBD1 or TRBD2 (5 bases each). The V gene lost 5 bases and the J gene lost 1 base, with 13 bases spanning the gap. This CDR3 comprises 15 residues. CDR1 is SGHVS and CDR2 is FQNEAQ in the germline V gene.

The J gene is TRBJ1-1, the V gene TRBV5-8, with D uncertain. Germline lookup yields CDR1 SGHTS and CDR2 YDEGEE. This CDR3 is built from 13 residues. V was clipped by 1 base and J by 5 bases, with 9 bases between them. The CDR3 region is CASSLREGTEAFF. CDR3 bases: TGTGCCAGCAGCTTGCGGGAGGGAACTGAAGCTTTCTTT.

The V call is TRBV10-3, the J call TRBJ1-6, with 9 bases matching TRBD1. Germline CDR1 and CDR2: ENHRY and SYGVKD. The CDR3 length is 14 residues. V lost 5 bases, J lost 10 bases, and 6 bases stayed unmatched. The CDR3 DNA reads as TGTGCCATCAGTCCGGGACAGGGAAACTCACCCCTCCACTTT. This codes for CAISPGQGNSPLHF.

There are a few counts of this clone. V and J are TRBV2 and TRBJ1-1; the D is unclear. V dropped 6 bases and J dropped 0 bases, with 8 bases sitting between them. The V gene's germline CDR1 is SNHLY and CDR2 FYNNEI. The CDR3 runs to 13 residues. This CDR3 reads CASRRGLNTEAFF. The CDR3 nucleotides are TGTGCCAGCAGGCGGGGATTGAACACTGAAGCTTTCTTT.

CDR3: CASSPEATSGFYNEQFF. The CDR3 nucleotides are TGTGCCAGCAGTCCTGAAGCGACTAGTGGGTTCTACAATGAGCAGTTCTTC. The gene calls are TRBV6-6 and TRBJ2-1, with D perhaps matching TRBD2 (6 bases). CDR1 is MNHNY, CDR2 SVGAGI, per germline (reference sequence). This CDR3 has 17 amino acids. The V end was cut by 5 bases, the J end by 3 bases, with 20 bases between.

This clone was observed a handful of times. This chain links TRBV3-1 (or the pseudogene TRBV3-2) with TRBJ1-1, with 10 bases that match TRBD1. This CDR3 spans 15 amino acids. V lost 1 base to trimming and J lost 5 bases; unmatched junction nucleotides: 4. CDR1 LGHDT and CDR2 YNNKEL come from the germline V gene (reference sequence). CDR3 loop: CASSQAWGQGTEAFF. CDR3 DNA: TGTGCCAGCAGCCAAGCCTGGGGACAGGGGACTGAAGCTTTCTTT.

This clone appeared a single time. The chain carries TRBV27 and TRBJ2-7; D perhaps matches TRBD1 (6 bases). The germline CDR1 and CDR2 sequences are MNHEY and SMNVEV (reference sequence). The CDR3 spans 18 residues. V lost 6 bases to trimming and J lost 2 bases, with 26 bases between them. The CDR3 loop is CASSHKTKLADRTYEQYF. CDR3 DNA: TGTGCCAGCAGCCATAAAACGAAGTTGGCGGACAGAACCTACGAGCAGTACTTC.

This clone occurred once. This sequence joins TRBV30 and TRBJ2-1; TRBD1 might be the D (6 bases). Germline V lookup: CDR1 GTSNPN, CDR2 SVGIG (reference sequence). The CDR3 length is 12 residues. Trimming removed 1 base from V and 11 bases from J, with 12 bases in between. CDR3 protein: CAWSASGDKQFF. The CDR3 bases are TGTGCCTGGAGTGCCTCAGGGGACAAGCAGTTCTTC.

V usage is TRBV3-1 (or the pseudogene TRBV3-2) and J usage is TRBJ1-2; D unresolved. This CDR3 is 12 amino acids long. Trimming shortened V by 2 bases and J by 7 bases, and 8 bases separated the two germline ends. CDR1 LGHDT and CDR2 YNNKEL come from the germline V gene (reference sequence). CDR3 sequence (DNA): TGTGCCAGCAGCCAAACCAGGTCTGGCTACACCTTC. Amino acid sequence: CASSQTRSGYTF.

V gene TRBV5-6 combines with J gene TRBJ2-5, with 13 bases aligning to TRBD2. The CDR3 runs to 14 residues. Germline assignment: CDR1 SGHDT and CDR2 YYEEEE. V lost 0 bases, J lost 7 bases, and 0 bases stayed unmatched. CDR3 amino acids: CASSLGTSGGTQYF. CDR3 bases: TGTGCCAGCAGCTTGGGGACTAGCGGGGGGACCCAGTACTTC.

The rearrangement joins TRBV11-3 to TRBJ1-1; D not resolved. The V gene lost 1 base and the J gene lost 0 bases, with 6 bases spanning the gap. This CDR3 spans 14 amino acids. From germline, CDR1 is SGHNT and CDR2 YENEEA. This chain's CDR3 is CASSLGHMNTEAFF. The CDR3 nucleotides are TGTGCCAGCAGCTTAGGACATATGAACACTGAAGCTTTCTTT.

This clone has a single count. This chain links TRBV6-5 with TRBJ2-7, with D unclear. Germline V lookup: CDR1 MNHEY, CDR2 SVGAGI. The V end lost 0 bases, the J end lost 3 bases, and 9 bases lay between the germline ends. CDR3 size: 14 residues. The CDR3 DNA follows: TGTGCCAGCAGTTACTCGAGCGCTGACTACGAGCAGTACTTC. Translated: CASSYSSADYEQYF.

The V and J genes are TRBV10-2 and TRBJ1-6; D remains ambiguous. The germline gives CDR1 WSHSY, CDR2 SAAADI. V shed 7 bases and J shed 9 bases, with 13 bases lying between them. The CDR3 is 13 amino acids. CDR3 loop: CASTGEERSPLHF. Here the CDR3 DNA reads TGCGCCAGCACCGGGGAGGAGCGTTCACCCCTCCACTTT.

The rearrangement links TRBV5-4 to TRBJ2-7; 9 bases line up with TRBD2. Losses at the gene ends were 1 base for V and 6 bases for J; bases not matched to a gene: 8. This CDR3 is 15 amino acids long. The germline V gene has CDR1 SGHNT and CDR2 YYREEE (reference sequence). The CDR3 DNA sequence: TGTGCCAGCAGCTTGCCGCGTAGCGGGAGTTTCGAGCAGTACTTC. Amino acid sequence: CASSLPRSGSFEQYF. Using reference TRBV5-4 and TRBJ2-7 for the parts outside the CDR3, the full variable domain is ETGVTQSPTHLIKTRGQQVTLRCSSQSGHNTVSWYQQALGQGPQFIFQYYREEENGRGNFPPRFSGLQFPNYSSELNVNALELDDSALYLCASSLPRSGSFEQYFGPGTRLTVT.

V gene TRBV3-1 (or the pseudogene TRBV3-2) combines with J gene TRBJ2-7; 9 bases are a match to TRBD1. Germline lookup yields CDR1 LGHDT and CDR2 YNNKEL (reference sequence). This CDR3 has 16 residues. V lost 0 bases and J lost 5; bases outside the gene matches: 8. The CDR3 nucleotides read TGTGCCAGCAGCCAAGATTGGAACAGGGGGCTCAACGAGCAGTACTTC. It specifies CASSQDWNRGLNEQYF.

This clone was seen once. The chain couples TRBV24-1 to TRBJ2-6; 9 nucleotides align to TRBD1. CDR1 is KGHDR, CDR2 SFDVKD, per germline. The CDR3 is made up of 16 amino acids. The trim removed 4 bases at V and 1 base at J, leaving 1 base unmatched. CDR3 nucleotide sequence: TGTGCCACCAGTGACGGACAGGGGTCTGGGGCCAACGTCCTGACTTTC. Protein product: CATSDGQGSGANVLTF.

The chain links TRBV6-4 to TRBJ2-5; D is undetermined. The V end lost 4 bases, the J end lost 1 base, and 19 bases lay between the germline ends. Germline CDR1 and CDR2: MRHNA and SNTAGT. The CDR3 is 17 amino acids. DNA of the CDR3: TGTGCCAGCAGTGGCCAGATACAGTGTGGGCCCCAAGAGACCCAGTACTTC. The encoded protein is CASSGQIQCGPQETQYF.

This sequence joins TRBV7-3 and TRBJ1-1; D is unresolved. The CDR3 length is 13 residues. CDR1 SGHTA and CDR2 FQGTGA come from the germline V gene. Trimming shortened V by 5 bases and J by 1 base, and 8 bases separated the two germline ends. As DNA, the CDR3 is TGTGCCAGCAGCCTACAGTCGAACACTGAAGCTTTCTTT. Translation: CASSLQSNTEAFF.

The V gene is TRBV27, the J gene TRBJ2-7; 8 nucleotides agree with TRBD2. The V segment lost 5 bases and the J segment 2 bases; nucleotides outside the gene matches: 5. The germline gives CDR1 MNHEY, CDR2 SMNVEV (reference sequence). The CDR3 covers 14 residues. The CDR3 reads CASSPTSVTYEQYF. CDR3 sequence (DNA): TGTGCCAGCAGTCCGACTAGCGTGACCTACGAGCAGTACTTC.

The chain links TRBV9 to TRBJ2-3, with D possibly TRBD2 on 5 matching bases. The V gene's germline CDR1 is SGDLS and CDR2 YYNGEE. The CDR3 runs to 15 residues. Trimming took off 0 bases at V and 3 bases at J, with 11 bases between the two ends. The chain's CDR3 is CASSVVGRGTDTQYF. The CDR3 region has the DNA TGTGCCAGCAGCGTAGTGGGCCGGGGTACAGATACGCAGTATTTT. The full variable domain, in which reference TRBV9 and TRBJ2-3 provide the parts outside the CDR3, is DSGVTQTPKHLITATGQRVTLRCSPRSGDLSVYWYQQSLDQGLQFLIQYYNGEERAKGNILERFSAQQFPDLHSELNLSSLELGDSALYFCASSVVGRGTDTQYFGPGTRLTVL.

The rearrangement links TRBV27 to TRBJ1-3; 9 bases map to TRBD1. The CDR3 covers 13 residues. V gave up 6 bases and J gave up 9 bases; unmatched junction bases: 6. CDR1 and CDR2 from the germline V gene are MNHEY and SMNVEV (reference sequence). The CDR3 reads CASSLGQGATIYF. CDR3 sequence (DNA): TGTGCCAGCAGCCTGGGACAGGGAGCCACCATATATTTT.

The V call is TRBV5-1, the J call TRBJ1-1, with a weak D call TRBD1 (5 bases). The CDR3 sequence is 16 residues long. Trimming pared 4 bases from V and 0 bases from J, leaving 16 bases between. Germline V gene lookup returns CDR1 SGHRS and CDR2 YFSETQ. CDR3 DNA: TGCGCCAGCAGCCTAGGAGGGACCCGAATGAACACTGAAGCTTTCTTT. This translates into CASSLGGTRMNTEAFF. Based on the CDR3 plus reference TRBV5-1 and TRBJ1-1, the full variable domain is KAGVTQTPRYLIKTRGQQVTLSCSPISGHRSVSWYQQTPGQGLQFLFEYFSETQRNKGNFPGRFSGRQFSNSRSEMNVSTLELGDSALYLCASSLGGTRMNTEAFFGQGTRLTVV.

This clone was found once. This rearrangement joins TRBV5-1 to TRBJ2-1; tentative D call: TRBD2 (6 bases). The CDR3 has 15 amino acids. Germline-derived CDR1 and CDR2 are SGHRS and YFSETQ. V lost 4 bases to trimming and J lost 0 bases, with 11 bases between them. CDR3 sequence: CASSQLAVSYNEQFF. The CDR3 DNA follows: TGCGCCAGCAGCCAACTAGCTGTCTCCTACAATGAGCAGTTCTTC.

The rearrangement uses TRBV21-1 and TRBJ2-3; the table names TRBD2, a call not compared with the DNA. TRBV21-1 is a recognized pseudogene. The CDR3 has 13 amino acids. The CDR3 bases are TGTGCCAGCAGCAAACGGACTACAGATACGCAGTATTTT. This gives the protein CASSKRTTDTQYF.